The clone carrying this TCR beta chain has just one count. The CDR3 is 16 residues long. Trimming cost V 5 bases and J 7 bases, with 20 bases left between them. Per germline, CDR1 MNHEY and CDR2 SMNVEV (reference sequence). Method: immunoSEQ multiplex PCR; TCRdb's copy keeps in-frame clones and lacks some. This sample carries 450,000 to 650,000 clones, about 80% of them seen once, and the ten largest clones take about 0.012%. This entry belongs to a study of shared T cell receptors in the human thymus. This same sample was also part of a study on human thymus T cells. This second study says: Thymic resections from corrective heart surgery supplied the tissue.

Sequencing input: thymocytes. The chain links TRBV27 to TRBJ2-2, with a possible D match to TRBD1 (6 bases). The receptor's source is a boy under two years old with a congenital heart defect. This chain's CDR3 is CASSQMRQEPYGELFF. Written as DNA, the CDR3 is TGTGCCAGCAGTCAAATGAGACAGGAACCATACGGGGAGCTGTTTTTT.